These T cell receptor beta chains were read from a single sample in a study of T-cell memory formation after mild COVID-19. One entry per CDR3 protein, called by TCRdb with MiXCR from the 5' RACE reads. The repertoire holds roughly 340,000 distinct CDR3 sequences, with approximately 15% as singletons. What was sequenced was PBMCs or a T cell subset sorted from them (not recorded which). The receptors were sampled from a man between 18 and 29 years old who had mild COVID-19 (a few samples of this study predate the infection). Cell type and time point are not known. Both conserved end residues are part of each CDR3. The D gene is left open where the match is weak. The size entry is marked missing in some rows and otherwise reads once, few, many or a size class.

V gene,J gene,CDR3 length,D gene,clone size,CDR3 protein,CDR3 DNA
TRBV12-3/TRBV12-4,TRBJ2-5,13,-,-,CASAGGAEETQYF,TGTGCCAGCGCAGGGGGGGCGGAAGAGACCCAGTACTTC
TRBV4-1,TRBJ2-4,16,TRBD2,-,CASSQVAGQAKNIQYF,TGCGCCAGCAGCCAAGTAGCGGGCCAAGCCAAAAACATTCAGTACTTC
TRBV7-2,TRBJ2-3,13,-,-,CAGAVGGTDTQYF,TGTGCCGGGGCGGTTGGGGGCACAGATACGCAGTATTTT
TRBV6-5,TRBJ2-1,17,TRBD2,-,CASTPLPSGGTYNEQFF,TGTGCCAGCACCCCTCTCCCAAGCGGGGGGACGTACAATGAGCAGTTCTTC
TRBV20-1,TRBJ2-3,15,TRBD1,few,CSAGVRTGSPDTQYF,TGCAGTGCCGGAGTCCGGACAGGGTCGCCAGATACGCAGTATTTT
TRBV27,TRBJ1-1,18,TRBD1,-,CASSPMGLSDREDTEAFF,TGTGCCAGCAGTCCTATGGGTTTGTCGGACAGGGAGGACACTGAAGCTTTCTTT
TRBV7-2,TRBJ1-2,14,TRBD1,-,CASSARDRGYGYTF,TGTGCCAGCAGCGCCCGGGACAGGGGCTATGGCTACACCTTC
TRBV18,TRBJ2-3,17,-,few,CASSPYQAGANTDTQYF,TGTGCCAGCTCACCTTATCAGGCCGGGGCTAACACAGATACGCAGTATTTT
TRBV27,TRBJ2-1,15,TRBD2,-,CASSSTGTTYNEQFF,TGTGCCAGCAGTTCAACCGGGACTACCTACAATGAGCAGTTCTTC
TRBV12-3/TRBV12-4,TRBJ2-5,14,TRBD2,few,CASSLGGGAQTQYF,TGTGCCAGCAGTTTGGGCGGGGGGGCACAGACCCAGTACTTC
TRBV5-1,TRBJ1-1,14,TRBD1,many,CASSGGQLNTEAFF,TGCGCCAGCAGCGGGGGACAGCTGAACACTGAAGCTTTCTTT
TRBV20-1,TRBJ1-5,15,-,few,CSARITGIGNQPQHF,TGCAGTGCTAGAATCACAGGTATAGGCAATCAGCCCCAGCATTTT
TRBV28,TRBJ2-7,13,-,few,CASSLFGGREQYF,TGTGCCAGCAGTTTATTCGGGGGGCGCGAGCAGTACTTC
TRBV29-1,TRBJ1-5,11,-,-,CSGLYLGRQHF,TGCAGCGGACTATATTTGGGGCGCCAGCATTTT
TRBV29-1,TRBJ1-2,13,-,few,CSVEDRQGWGYTF,TGCAGCGTTGAAGATCGCCAGGGCTGGGGCTACACCTTC
TRBV10-3,TRBJ2-5,15,TRBD1,-,CAISGTGGVWETQYF,TGTGCCATCAGTGGGACAGGGGGCGTTTGGGAGACCCAGTACTTC
TRBV5-1,TRBJ2-2,14,-,many,CASSPGQSTGELFF,TGCGCCAGCAGCCCCGGACAGTCCACCGGGGAGCTGTTTTTT